The entry below gives a single T cell receptor beta chain sequence along with its context. This clone was picked up a small number of times. The clone's antigen remains unknown. Base qualities were left out, and no much larger clone turns up one base away. This entry belongs to a study of blood T cell repertoires in COVID-19 (dated by TCRdb to the early 2020s). In terms of the full investigation: Samples covering the acute and convalescent phases of COVID-19 were provided by collaborators in the United States, Italy and Spain. The prospective study material was composed of cDNA or gDNA derived from T cells, B-cell-depleted T cells, or PBMCs. The sample metadata nearly always contained a de-identified subject ID, COVID-19 status, age in years and sex. Samples were obtained from the ongoing ImmuneRACE study (first 160 participants) and from 1,254 subjects provided by 6 global collaborators. Deeply sampled blood TCRbeta repertoires from subjects exposed to, actively infected with, or recovered from COVID-19 were included in the dataset. HLA class I and class II types, where available, came from metadata supplied by the sample provider rather than from assay-based typing. The repertoires were released in a freely available public database meant as a resource for research on the immune response to SARS-CoV-2.

Study-level results and caveats: How much clinical and demographic metadata was included differed by source and by participant, and the metadata was provided uncurated.

The immunoSEQ Assay, a bias-controlled multiplex PCR, was used to amplify TCRbeta CDR3 regions from genomic DNA. Per the source publication's procedure: The number of nucleated cells in each sample was estimated from the amplification of reference gene primers within the assay. Sequence reads were collapsed and filtered to measure the absolute abundance of every unique TCRbeta CDR3 rearrangement. For each sample, productive Simpson clonality was calculated as the square root of Simpson's diversity index over productive rearrangements. TCRdb's version of the immuneACCESS table is confined to in-frame rearrangements and falls short of the full clone set. An unresolved V gene accounts for under half of the shortfall where checked; the remainder is of unknown origin. The V and J calls and clone size come from that table; D and trimming were worked out from the DNA. In this sample the table shows fewer than 700,000 clones, approximately 91% of which occur a single time. About 8% of the sample rests with the top ten.

In Seattle, one collaborating source enrolled patients while the infection was active and tracked those patients longitudinally over the course of disease. The collaborating institutions used their own protocols to collect whole blood in K2EDTA tubes. For TCRbeta analysis, collaborators shipped samples as frozen whole blood, isolated PBMCs, or DNA extracted from either of those sample types. A distance of 18 bases separates the germline ends of V and J, which lose 7 bases and 3 bases respectively. From its cysteine to its phenylalanine, the CDR3 spans 15 amino acids. Of all the DNA, just the CDR3 is kept, 45 bases in frame from base 1. CDR1 and CDR2 are drawn from the germline V gene (reference sequence): SEHNR, FQNEAQ.

This sequence was found in a woman in her forties or fifties with COVID-19, enrolled during active disease. The sequenced material came from peripheral blood. This chain is built from TRBV7-9 and TRBJ1-2; the best D guess is TRBD1, with 6 bases matching. The CDR3 here reads CASTFNEGVDYGYTF. The sequenced DNA is TGTGCCAGCACCTTCAACGAGGGGGTCGACTATGGCTACACCTTC.